This T cell receptor (beta chain) was observed in a study of cytomegalovirus exposure and HLA in healthy donors. J lost 4 bases, V lost 1 base, and 5 bases had no gene match. Germline-derived CDR1 and CDR2 are MNHEY and SMNVEV (reference sequence). The CDR3 is made up of 15 amino acids. Findings of the study overall: DRB1 showed the most TCR associations and HLA-C the fewest in a later analysis, as rates varied by HLA locus. A later analysis linked a missense variant in DCLRE1C to the trimming of TCR beta V and J genes. Evidence from a later analysis indicated that most CMV-associated TCR beta chains looked HLA-restricted. The classifier was said to identify cytomegalovirus status with high specificity and sensitivity.

Concerning this clone: Its antigen is not identified.

60 Vbeta and 13 Jbeta primers were used in PCR. This table comes from immunoSEQ multiplex PCR, and its TCRdb copy is limited to in-frame clones, with some not included. The sample totals 200,000 to 250,000 clones; its top ten clones hold 1.1%. Sequenced material: PBMCs. This chain joins TRBV27 and TRBJ2-7; 9 bases are shared with TRBD1. This TCR derives from a girl under 10 years old in good health and CMV-seropositive. This chain's CDR3 is CASSLLPGQGYEQYF. In nucleotides, the CDR3 is TGTGCCAGCAGTTTATTGCCCGGACAGGGGTACGAGCAGTACTTC.